This T cell receptor beta chain was profiled in a study of cytomegalovirus exposure and HLA in healthy donors. Turning to the study itself: Counted in an early data release were approximately 85 million unique TCRs from HLA-typed donors.

Regarding the study as a whole: The availability of immune exposure information extended only to CMV serostatus. Researchers reported from a later analysis that most CMV-associated TCR beta chains appeared HLA-restricted.

PCR amplification relied on 60 Vbeta primers (plus 13 Jbeta primers). Clones were read by immunoSEQ multiplex PCR, and TCRdb kept only the in-frame ones, dropping some. The sample has 200,000 or so clones, around 80% seen once. On this clone itself: What it binds is not known.

Germline CDR1 is SEHNR and CDR2 is FQNEAQ (reference sequence). V lost 1 base to trimming and J lost 4 bases, with 13 bases between them. The CDR3 is 15 residues long. Material for sequencing was PBMCs. This clonotype was obtained from a girl between 2 and 10 years old in good health and CMV-seronegative. This chain joins TRBV7-9 and TRBJ1-1; possibly TRBD1 for D (5 bases). The CDR3 here is CASSLGGLGGTEAFF. Here the CDR3 DNA reads TGTGCCAGCAGCTTAGGGGGACTTGGGGGCACTGAAGCTTTCTTT.